This is a list of T cell receptor beta chains from one sample in a study of a mutant IDH1 vaccine in newly diagnosed glioma. Sequenced by immunoSEQ multiplex PCR; TCRdb stores in-frame clones only, minus some. The sample lists about 40,000 clones; 84% were seen once. For these TCRs, the target antigens are not known. The sample consisted of PBMCs, taken from a glioma patient whose treatment included an IDH1 peptide vaccine. Receptors originate from a middle-aged man with glioma. CDR3s include the opening cysteine and the closing phenylalanine or tryptophan. Rows may omit the clone size; those that give it use once, few, many or a size class.

TRBV5-1,TRBJ2-5,.,CASSFQGGGTQYF
TRBV5-1,TRBJ2-3,.,CASSLQGSGTDTQYF
TRBV5-6,TRBJ2-6,once,CASSSKVGASGANVLTF
TRBV19,TRBJ2-7,.,CASSSPGEDSYEQYF
TRBV5-1,TRBJ2-7,.,CASSLPVTSSYEQYF
TRBV19,TRBJ2-3,.,CASSISGTQYF
TRBV28,TRBJ1-3,.,CASSPGTEISGNTIYF
TRBV9,TRBJ2-2,.,CASSVVTGAVGELFF
TRBV14,TRBJ2-1,.,CASRGYNEQFF
TRBV28,TRBJ1-1,few,CASSLLQLNTEAFF
TRBV9,TRBJ1-1,.,CASSGDTHTEAFF
TRBV11-2,TRBJ2-2,.,CASRILSRGGPRFGELFF
TRBV5-1,TRBJ2-2,.,CASSPGQGNGELFF
TRBV27,TRBJ2-1,.,CASKRDNEQFF
TRBV2,TRBJ1-3,.,CASSEIGSGNTIYF
TRBV28,TRBJ2-3,.,CASSLGGSTDTQYF
TRBV5-1,TRBJ2-7,.,CASSSGQSYEQYF
TRBV2,TRBJ1-2,once,CASRVGTFGYTF
TRBV5-4,TRBJ1-1,once,CASAGQGVEAFF
TRBV19,TRBJ1-1,.,CASTLQELRITEAFF
TRBV5-4,TRBJ1-1,few,CASSETRNTEAFF
TRBV7-9,TRBJ1-2,.,CASSQTGQAHYGYTF
TRBV5-1,TRBJ1-4,.,CASSPGTGNNEKLFF
TRBV7-9,TRBJ1-4,.,CAGSPSQFNEKLFF
TRBV28,TRBJ2-1,few,CASSPGTDNEQFF
TRBV19,TRBJ1-1,.,CASSIKGANTEAFF
TRBV6-5,TRBJ2-1,.,CASSRKTSARAEQFF
TRBV10-2,TRBJ2-7,.,CASSSGQGAYEQYF
TRBV4-3,TRBJ2-7,.,CASSQLTSGSEQYF
TRBV27,TRBJ1-2,.,CASSYRGKNYGYTF
TRBV11-2,TRBJ2-7,.,CATEWPAYEQYF
TRBV6-5,TRBJ1-3,.,CASSDGRAWDTIYF
TRBV5-1,TRBJ2-1,.,CASSLRPHRAGKDEQFF
TRBV7-2,TRBJ1-5,.,CASSLEVGRGNQPQHF
TRBV19,TRBJ2-7,.,CASKGDRSYEQYF
TRBV5-4,TRBJ1-2,.,CASTPEAGGYTF
TRBV2,TRBJ2-6,.,CASSLYWEFSGANVLTF
TRBV9,TRBJ2-1,.,CASSVGRGSSYNEQFF
TRBV10-3,TRBJ1-1,.,CAISVNGANTEAFF
TRBV18,TRBJ1-2,.,CASSPSTGRLGDYGYTF
TRBV2,TRBJ2-2,.,CASRGQSTGELFF
TRBV6-6,TRBJ2-7,.,CASSRTGGMADEQYF
TRBV28,TRBJ1-1,.,CASSWDGGFAEAFF
TRBV9,TRBJ2-1,.,CASSRSGAGGLVEQFF
TRBV15,TRBJ1-1,.,CATSRVEGSSEAFF
TRBV7-3,TRBJ2-7,.,CASSSAPAGEQYF